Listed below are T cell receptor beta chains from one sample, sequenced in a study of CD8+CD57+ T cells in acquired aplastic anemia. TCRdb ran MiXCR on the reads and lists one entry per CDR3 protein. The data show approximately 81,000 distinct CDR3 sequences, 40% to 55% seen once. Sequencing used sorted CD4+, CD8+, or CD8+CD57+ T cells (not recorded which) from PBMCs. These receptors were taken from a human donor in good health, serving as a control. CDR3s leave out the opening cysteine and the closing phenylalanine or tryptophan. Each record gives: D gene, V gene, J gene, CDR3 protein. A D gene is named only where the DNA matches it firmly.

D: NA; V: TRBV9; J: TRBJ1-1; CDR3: ASSVGSGGTEAF
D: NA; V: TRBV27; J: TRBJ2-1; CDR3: ASSSNNEQF
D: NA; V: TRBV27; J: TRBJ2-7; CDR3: ASSLTQGPEQY
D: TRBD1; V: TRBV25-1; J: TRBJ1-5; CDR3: ASTSRDSGAPQH
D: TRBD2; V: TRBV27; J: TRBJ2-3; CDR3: ASSYTLAGGADTQY
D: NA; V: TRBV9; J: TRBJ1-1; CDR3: ASSPEAPEAF
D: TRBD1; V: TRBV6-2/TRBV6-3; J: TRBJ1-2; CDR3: ASSYLLTPGQGGYGYT
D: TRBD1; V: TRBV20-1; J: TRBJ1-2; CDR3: SASASGQVGSNYGYT
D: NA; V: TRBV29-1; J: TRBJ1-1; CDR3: SVQWEGPEAF
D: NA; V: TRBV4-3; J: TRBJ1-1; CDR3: ASSQERGTKTEAF
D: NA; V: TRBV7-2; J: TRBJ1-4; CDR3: ASSPPGAPNEKLF
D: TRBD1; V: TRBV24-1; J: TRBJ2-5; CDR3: ATARQGVVEETQY
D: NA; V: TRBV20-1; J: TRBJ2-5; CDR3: SARDPSSRETQY
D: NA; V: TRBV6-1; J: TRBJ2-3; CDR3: ASSARDFADTQY
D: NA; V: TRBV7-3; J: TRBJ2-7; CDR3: ASSLSGGNEQY